The clone carrying this T cell receptor beta chain has only a few counts. Its specificity is not known. Unique molecular identifiers were incorporated into the prepared TCRbeta library. TCRdb recomputed calls from the PCR reads with MiXCR, one row per CDR3 protein. The sample shows 200,000 to 250,000 distinct CDR3 sequences, 8.4% of them seen only once. This CDR3 has 13 amino acids. CDR1 and CDR2 (germline): DFQATT, SNEGSKA (reference sequence). The germline V and J ends were trimmed by 3 bases and 5 bases, with 14 bases remaining between them. The data stem from a study of T-cell reconstitution after alpha-beta-depleted transplantation in children. Findings and limits, study-wide: Fresh T-cell production supplied most of the T-cell counts and diversity seen one year after transplant. Alpha-beta T cells present about two months after transplant were reported to originate from several hundred expanded graft clones.

The sample in question was PBMCs, mostly from graft donor cells, obtained 360 days after TCRalphabeta/CD19-depleted stem cell transplant. This chain uses TRBV20-1 with TRBJ2-7, with D possibly called TRBD1 or TRBD2 (7 bases each). The receptor was isolated from a male patient aged 2 to 9 who had a stem cell transplant for acute myeloid leukemia, so the T cells may come from the graft donor. The CDR3 sequence is CSASVGGGNEQYF. Here the CDR3 DNA reads TGCAGTGCTAGCGTGGGAGGGGGCAACGAGCAGTACTTC.